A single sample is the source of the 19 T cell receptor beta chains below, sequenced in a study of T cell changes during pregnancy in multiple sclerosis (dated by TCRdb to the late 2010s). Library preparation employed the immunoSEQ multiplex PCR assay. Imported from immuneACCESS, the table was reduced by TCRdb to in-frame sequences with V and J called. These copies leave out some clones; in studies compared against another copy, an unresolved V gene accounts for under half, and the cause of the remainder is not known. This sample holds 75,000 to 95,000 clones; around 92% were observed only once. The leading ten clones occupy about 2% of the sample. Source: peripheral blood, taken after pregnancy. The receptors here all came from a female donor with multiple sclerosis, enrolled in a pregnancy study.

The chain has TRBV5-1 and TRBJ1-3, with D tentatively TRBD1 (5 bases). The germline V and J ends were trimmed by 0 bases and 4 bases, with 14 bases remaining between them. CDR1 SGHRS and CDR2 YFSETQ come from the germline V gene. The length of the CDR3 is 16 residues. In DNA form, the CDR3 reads TGCGCCAGCAGCTTGGCCATGGACATAGGAGGAAACACCATATATTTT. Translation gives CASSLAMDIGGNTIYF.

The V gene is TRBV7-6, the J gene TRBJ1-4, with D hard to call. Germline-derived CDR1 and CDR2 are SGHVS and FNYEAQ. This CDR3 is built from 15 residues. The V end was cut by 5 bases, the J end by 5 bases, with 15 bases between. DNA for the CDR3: TGTGCCAGCAGCCCAACGGGTCGTTCCAATGAAAAACTGTTTTTT. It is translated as CASSPTGRSNEKLFF.

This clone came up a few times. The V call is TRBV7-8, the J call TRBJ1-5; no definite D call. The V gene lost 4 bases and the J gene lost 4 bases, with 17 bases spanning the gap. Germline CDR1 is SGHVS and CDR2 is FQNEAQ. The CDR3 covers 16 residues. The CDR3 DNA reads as TGTGCCAGCAGCTGGAGGTCCTCGGGCCCTAATCAGCCCCAGCATTTT. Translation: CASSWRSSGPNQPQHF.

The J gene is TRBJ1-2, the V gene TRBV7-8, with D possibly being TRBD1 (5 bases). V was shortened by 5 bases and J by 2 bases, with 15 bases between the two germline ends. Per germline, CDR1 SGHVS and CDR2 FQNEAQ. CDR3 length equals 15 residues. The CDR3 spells CASSRRGTANYGYTF. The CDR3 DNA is TGTGCCAGCAGCCGTCGAGGGACTGCCAACTATGGCTACACCTTC.

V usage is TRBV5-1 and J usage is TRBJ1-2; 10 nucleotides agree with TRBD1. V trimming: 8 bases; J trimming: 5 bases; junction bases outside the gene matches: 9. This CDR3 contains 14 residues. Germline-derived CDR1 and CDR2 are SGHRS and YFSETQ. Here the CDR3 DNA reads TGCGCCAGTGCCCCCGGACAGGGGGAGTATGGCTACACCTTC. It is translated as CASAPGQGEYGYTF.

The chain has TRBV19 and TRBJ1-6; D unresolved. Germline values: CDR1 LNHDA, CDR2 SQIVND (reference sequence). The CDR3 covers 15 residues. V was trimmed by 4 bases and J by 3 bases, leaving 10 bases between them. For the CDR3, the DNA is TGTGCCAGTAGTAAGGAGGGTGGCTATAATTCACCCCTCCACTTT. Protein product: CASSKEGGYNSPLHF.

DNA of the CDR3: TGTGCCAGCTCACCACCGGCCGGGTTCTACGAGCAGTACTTC. This gives the protein CASSPPAGFYEQYF. The V and J genes are TRBV18 and TRBJ2-7, with no clear D. CDR1 and CDR2 from the germline V gene are KGHSH and LQKENI. CDR3 length equals 14 residues. Trimming shortened V by 0 bases and J by 3 bases, and 9 bases separated the two germline ends.

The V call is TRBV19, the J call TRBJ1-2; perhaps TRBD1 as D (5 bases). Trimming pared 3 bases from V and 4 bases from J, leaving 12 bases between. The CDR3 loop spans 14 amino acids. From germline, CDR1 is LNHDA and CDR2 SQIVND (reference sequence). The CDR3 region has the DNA TGTGCCAGTAGTATGGCAGGGCCCCGCTATGGCTACACCTTC. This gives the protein CASSMAGPRYGYTF. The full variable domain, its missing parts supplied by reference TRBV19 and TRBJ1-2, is DGGITQSPKYLFRKEGQNVTLSCEQNLNHDAMYWYRQDPGQGLRLIYYSQIVNDFQKGDIAEGYSVSREKKESFPLTVTSAQKNPTAFYLCASSMAGPRYGYTFGSGTRLTVV.

CDR3 DNA: TGTGCCAGCAGTGCGGGGAGTAGGGGGCGAGGCTACACCTTC. It yields the protein CASSAGSRGRGYTF. The rearrangement links TRBV2 to TRBJ1-2; 7 positions agree with TRBD1. Trimming removed 4 bases from V and 8 bases from J; junction bases left unmatched: 10. The CDR3 is made up of 14 amino acids. The germline gives CDR1 SNHLY, CDR2 FYNNEI.

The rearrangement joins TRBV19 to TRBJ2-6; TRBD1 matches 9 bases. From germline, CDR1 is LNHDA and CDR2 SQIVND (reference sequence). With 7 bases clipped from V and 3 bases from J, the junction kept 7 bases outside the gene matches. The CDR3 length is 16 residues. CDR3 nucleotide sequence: TGTGCCAGTACCGGGACAGGGAGCGTTGGGGCCAACGTCCTGACTTTC. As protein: CASTGTGSVGANVLTF.

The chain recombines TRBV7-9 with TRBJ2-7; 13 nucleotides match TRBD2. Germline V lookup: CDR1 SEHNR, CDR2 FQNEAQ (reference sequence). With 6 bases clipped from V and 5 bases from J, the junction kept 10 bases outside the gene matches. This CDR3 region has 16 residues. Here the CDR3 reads CASRRGTSGKLDEQYF. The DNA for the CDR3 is TGTGCCAGCAGACGCGGGACTAGCGGGAAATTAGACGAGCAGTACTTC.

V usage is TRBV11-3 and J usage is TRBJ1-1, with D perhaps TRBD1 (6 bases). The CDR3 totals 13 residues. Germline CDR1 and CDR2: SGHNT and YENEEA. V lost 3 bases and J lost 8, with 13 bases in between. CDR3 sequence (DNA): TGTGCCAGCAGCTTTCTACCCGGGACAGAAGCTTTCTTT. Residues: CASSFLPGTEAFF.

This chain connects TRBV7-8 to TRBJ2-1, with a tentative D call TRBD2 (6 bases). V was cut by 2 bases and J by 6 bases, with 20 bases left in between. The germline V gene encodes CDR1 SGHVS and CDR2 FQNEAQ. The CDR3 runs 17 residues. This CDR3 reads CASSLQYAGLGVNEQFF. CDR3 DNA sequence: TGTGCCAGCAGCTTACAGTATGCGGGATTAGGGGTCAATGAGCAGTTCTTC.

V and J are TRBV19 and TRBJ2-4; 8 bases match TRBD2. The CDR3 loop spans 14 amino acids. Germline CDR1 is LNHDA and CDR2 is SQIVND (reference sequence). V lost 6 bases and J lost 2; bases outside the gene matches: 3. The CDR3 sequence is CASSGRATKNIQYF. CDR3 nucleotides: TGTGCCAGTAGCGGGAGGGCCACCAAAAACATTCAGTACTTC.

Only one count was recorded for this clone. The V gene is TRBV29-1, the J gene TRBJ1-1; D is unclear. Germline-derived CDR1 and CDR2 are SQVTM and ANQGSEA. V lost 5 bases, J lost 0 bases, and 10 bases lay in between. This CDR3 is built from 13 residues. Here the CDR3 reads CSVLGRLNTEAFF. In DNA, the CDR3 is TGCAGCGTTTTGGGCCGGTTGAACACTGAAGCTTTCTTT.

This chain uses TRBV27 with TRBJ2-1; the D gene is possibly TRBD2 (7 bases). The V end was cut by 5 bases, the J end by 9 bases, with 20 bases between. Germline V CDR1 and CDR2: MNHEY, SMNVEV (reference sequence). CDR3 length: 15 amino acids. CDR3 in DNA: TGTGCCAGCAGTCCTTCCGTGAACAGGGAGGGTGAGCAGTTCTTC. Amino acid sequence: CASSPSVNREGEQFF.

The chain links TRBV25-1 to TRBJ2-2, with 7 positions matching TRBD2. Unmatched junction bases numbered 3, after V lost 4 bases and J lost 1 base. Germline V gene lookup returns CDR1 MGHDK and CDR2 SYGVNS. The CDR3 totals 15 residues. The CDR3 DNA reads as TGTGCCAGCAGTGCCCCGGGGGGGAACACCGGGGAGCTGTTTTTT. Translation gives CASSAPGGNTGELFF. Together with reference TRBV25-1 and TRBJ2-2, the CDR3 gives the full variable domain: EADIYQTPRYLVIGTGKKITLECSQTMGHDKMYWYQQDPGMELHLIHYSYGVNSTEKGDLSSESTVSRIRTEHFPLTLESARPSHTSQYLCASSAPGGNTGELFFGEGSRLTVL.

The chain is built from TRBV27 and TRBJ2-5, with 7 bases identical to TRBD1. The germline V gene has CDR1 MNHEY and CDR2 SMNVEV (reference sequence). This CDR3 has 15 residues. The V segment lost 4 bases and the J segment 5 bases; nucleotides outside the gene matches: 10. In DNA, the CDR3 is TGTGCCAGCAGTTCGCCCGGACAGGTTGGGGAGACCCAGTACTTC. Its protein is CASSSPGQVGETQYF.

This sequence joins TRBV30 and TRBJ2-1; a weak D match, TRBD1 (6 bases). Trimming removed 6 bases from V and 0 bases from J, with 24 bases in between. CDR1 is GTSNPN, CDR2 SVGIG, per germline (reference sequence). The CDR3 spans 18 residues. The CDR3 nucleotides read TGTGCCTGCTGGGGGCTCAGGCGGCTCCGGAGCTCCTACAATGAGCAGTTCTTC. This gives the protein CACWGLRRLRSSYNEQFF.